This T cell receptor beta chain was identified in a study of Graves' ophthalmopathy and Graves' hyperthyroidism. RNA transcripts were the template, and TCR beta CDR3 regions were amplified from them. Second-round multiplex PCR came after first-round RT-PCR with HTBI primers. TCRdb processed the multiplex PCR reads anew with MiXCR; each CDR3 protein has one entry. The data show approximately 700,000 distinct CDR3 sequences, 35% to 50% seen once. This clonotype was seen only a few times. The CDR3 is made up of 13 amino acids. Trimming pared 4 bases from V and 5 bases from J, leaving 12 bases between. Looked up from germline, CDR1 is SGDLS and CDR2 is YYNGEE.

The rearrangement uses TRBV9 and TRBJ1-1; D remains unclear. The clonotype comes from an adult man with Graves' ophthalmopathy. The sequencing sample was made of peripheral blood. CDR3 loop: CASSSYGGTEAFF. In nucleotides, the CDR3 is TGTGCCAGCAGCTCTTACGGAGGAACTGAAGCTTTCTTT.